A single sample is the source of the 26 T cell receptor beta chains below, sequenced in a study of blood T cells in healthy people across ages. Using a J-beta primer mix together with a sample-barcoded 5' primer, a second PCR was run for about 7 to 12 cycles. TCRdb fed the 5' RACE reads into MiXCR, producing one record per CDR3 protein. The table shows some 750,000 distinct CDR3 sequences, with about 20% occurring only once. The sample was blood. Every receptor here comes from a man in his 70s in good health.

The rearrangement links TRBV18 to TRBJ2-7, with 7 positions matching TRBD1. Per germline, CDR1 KGHSH and CDR2 LQKENI. The CDR3 has 14 residues. The trim removed 8 bases at V and 1 base at J, leaving 8 bases unmatched. CDR3: CASAGTVRSYEQYV. As DNA, the CDR3 is TGTGCCAGCGCCGGGACAGTGAGATCCTACGAGCAGTACGTC.

This clonotype was observed many times. This chain connects TRBV7-2 to TRBJ2-5; no definite D call. V was trimmed by 3 bases and J by 5 bases, leaving 4 bases between them. Germline values: CDR1 SGHTA, CDR2 FQGNSA. The length of the CDR3 is 11 residues. The CDR3 reads CASSLYETQYF. As DNA, the CDR3 is TGTGCCAGCAGCTTGTATGAGACCCAGTACTTC.

This clonotype was recorded at least ten times. The chain recombines TRBV6-1 with TRBJ1-5, with 8 bases lining up with TRBD1. V lost 5 bases, J lost 3 bases, and 6 bases stayed unmatched. The germline gives CDR1 MNHNS, CDR2 SASEGT. This CDR3 is built from 15 residues. For the CDR3, the DNA is TGTGCCAGCAGTCCGACAGGGGCTTCCAATCAGCCCCAGCATTTT. Translation gives CASSPTGASNQPQHF.

This clonotype has just a few counts. The rearrangement joins TRBV19 to TRBJ2-1, with a weak D call TRBD2 (5 bases). Germline V gene data show CDR1 as LNHDA and CDR2 as SQIVND (reference sequence). The CDR3 is made up of 16 amino acids. Trimming shortened V by 1 base and J by 6 bases, and 16 bases separated the two germline ends. The CDR3 loop reads CASSIGGWLGVNEQFF. The DNA for the CDR3 is TGTGCCAGTAGTATAGGGGGATGGTTGGGAGTCAATGAGCAGTTCTTC.

This clonotype has just a few counts. J is TRBJ2-1 and V is TRBV7-8, with D unresolved. V lost 4 bases and J 0 bases, leaving 10 bases between the germline ends. Per the germline V gene, CDR1 is SGHVS and CDR2 is FQNEAQ. This CDR3 is built from 15 residues. The CDR3 DNA reads as TGTGCCAGCAGCTCCGATCAGAGCTCCTACAATGAGCAGTTCTTC. Residues: CASSSDQSSYNEQFF.

This chain connects TRBV3-1 to TRBJ1-4; TRBD1 is a possible D gene (6 bases). The CDR3 is 14 amino acids. V dropped 4 bases and J dropped 8 bases, with 14 bases sitting between them. Germline values: CDR1 LGHDT, CDR2 YNNKEL (reference sequence). CDR3 bases: TGTGCCAGCAGCCTAGCACAGGGTGCCGAAAAACTGTTTTTT. This translates into CASSLAQGAEKLFF.

With regard to this clonotype: Sequence at one end of the junction differs from germline and may be a read error. The chain links TRBV7-2 to TRBJ1-2; possibly TRBD1 for D (5 bases). CDR3 length: 14 amino acids. Per the germline V gene, CDR1 is SGHTA and CDR2 is FQGNSA. The CDR3 nucleotides are TGTGCCCGCAGCTTAGCGGCAGGGAATTATGGCTACACCTTC. It yields the protein CARSLAAGNYGYTF.

V usage is TRBV5-1 and J usage is TRBJ2-2; 9 positions match TRBD2. There are 16 residues in the CDR3. V lost 4 bases to trimming and J lost 2 bases; unmatched junction nucleotides: 6. Looked up from germline, CDR1 is SGHRS and CDR2 is YFSETQ. CDR3 nucleotides: TGCGCCAGCAGCGGGGGGACTAGCAGAAACACCGGGGAGCTGTTTTTT. Its protein is CASSGGTSRNTGELFF.

In this sample, this clonotype turned up a few times. J is TRBJ2-4 and V is TRBV15; D is uncertain. CDR3 length equals 12 residues. In germline, CDR1 is LNHNV, CDR2 YYDKDF (reference sequence). V lost 1 base to trimming and J lost 7 bases, with 5 bases between them. Here the CDR3 reads CATSRGSNIQYF. The DNA of the CDR3 is TGTGCCACCAGCAGAGGAAGCAACATTCAGTACTTC.

J is TRBJ2-3 and V is TRBV2; tentative D call: TRBD2 (6 bases). V was trimmed by 4 bases and J by 3 bases, leaving 11 bases between them. The CDR3 runs to 14 residues. The V gene's germline CDR1 is SNHLY and CDR2 FYNNEI. CDR3 bases: TGTGCCAGCAGTGGTGGAGGGACGACAGATACGCAGTATTTT. Translation: CASSGGGTTDTQYF. Full variable domain (rest looked up from reference TRBV2 and TRBJ2-3): EPEVTQTPSHQVTQMGQEVILRCVPISNHLYFYWYRQILGQKVEFLVSFYNNEISEKSEIFDDQFSVERPDGSNFTLKIRSTKLEDSAMYFCASSGGGTTDTQYFGPGTRLTVL.

This chain connects TRBV6-6 to TRBJ2-7; TRBD2 matches 10 bases. The CDR3 is 15 residues long. Germline CDR1 reads MNHNY; CDR2 reads SVGAGI (reference sequence). The junction had 6 bases not matched to a gene; V was cut back by 5 bases and J by 2 bases. CDR3 DNA sequence: TGTGCCAGCAGTGATGCTAGCGGGAGCCCCTACGAGCAGTACGTC. This codes for CASSDASGSPYEQYV.

The CDR3 region is CASSLGKAGTGFQDTEAFF. The CDR3 DNA sequence: TGTGCCAGCAGCTTAGGGAAGGCCGGGACAGGGTTTCAGGACACTGAAGCTTTCTTT. The chain links TRBV7-9 to TRBJ1-1; 9 bases agree with TRBD1. This CDR3 is 19 amino acids long. Germline CDR1 reads SEHNR; CDR2 reads FQNEAQ (reference sequence). V dropped 1 base and J dropped 3; count of bases not matched to a gene: 15.

V is TRBV5-1 and J is TRBJ2-2; possibly TRBD2 for D (6 bases). V lost 0 bases, J lost 2 bases, and 11 bases lay in between. The CDR3 has 16 residues. Looked up from germline, CDR1 is SGHRS and CDR2 is YFSETQ. The CDR3 DNA reads as TGCGCCAGCAGCTTGGTCGGCGGGAAAAACACCGGGGAGCTGTTTTTT. This gives the protein CASSLVGGKNTGELFF.

V gene TRBV5-8 combines with J gene TRBJ1-1, with D hard to call. V shed 0 bases and J shed 0 bases, with 15 bases lying between them. CDR3 length: 17 amino acids. Germline CDR1 and CDR2: SGHTS and YDEGEE. CDR3 amino acids: CASSLAQFYGLNTEAFF. DNA for the CDR3: TGTGCCAGCAGCTTGGCGCAGTTTTACGGGCTGAACACTGAAGCTTTCTTT.

A few counts support this clonotype. One end of the junction is discordant with germline, which a read error may explain. In nucleotides, the CDR3 is TGTGCCAGCAGCAACTCGGGACAGGGGGACGAAAAACTGCTTTTT. Translation gives CASSNSGQGDEKLLF. The chain is built from TRBV3-1 and TRBJ1-4, with 11 positions matching TRBD1. The CDR3 sequence is 15 residues long. The germline V gene encodes CDR1 LGHDT and CDR2 YNNKEL (reference sequence).

This clonotype has a handful of counts. J is TRBJ2-5 and V is TRBV18; perhaps TRBD2 as D (5 bases). TRBJ2-7 explains the end of the DNA better; the J call may be wrong. Germline V gene lookup returns CDR1 KGHSH and CDR2 LQKENI. This CDR3 has 14 residues. This chain's CDR3 is CASSPLDGLYEQYF. CDR3 nucleotide sequence: TGTGCCAGCTCACCGCTTGACGGACTCTACGAGCAGTACTTC.

This clonotype has only a few counts. The chain links TRBV7-2 to TRBJ1-1; TRBD1 matches 7 bases. From germline, CDR1 is SGHTA and CDR2 FQGNSA. This CDR3 has 12 residues. V was pared by 2 bases and J by 11 bases, with 5 bases of the junction left unmatched. The CDR3, as DNA: TGTGCCAGCAGCTTAACAGGGGTTGGGGCTTTCTTT. Encoded protein: CASSLTGVGAFF.

The V and J genes are TRBV12-3 or TRBV12-4 and TRBJ1-2; 7 bases match TRBD1. V trimming: 10 bases; J trimming: 7 bases; junction bases outside the gene matches: 9. This CDR3 has 12 residues. CDR3 sequence: CATAQGPFGYTF. The CDR3 DNA reads TGTGCCACCGCACAGGGGCCCTTTGGCTACACCTTC.

The chain is built from TRBV2 and TRBJ2-1; 10 bases align to TRBD2. The J call may be faulty, since TRBJ2-7 better matches the DNA end. Germline assignment: CDR1 SNHLY and CDR2 FYNNEI. The CDR3 totals 14 residues. The DNA for the CDR3 is TGTGCCAGCAGTCCTAGCGGGAGCGTGTACGAGCAGTACGTC. The encoded protein is CASSPSGSVYEQYV.

This rearrangement joins TRBV7-7 to TRBJ2-3; 14 bases fit TRBD2. The V and J ends lost 5 bases and 0 bases, in that order; junction bases with no gene match: 4. The V gene's germline CDR1 is SSHAT and CDR2 FNYEAQ (reference sequence). The CDR3 length is 17 residues. CDR3 in amino acids: CASSRLAGGVSTDTQYF. In DNA form, the CDR3 reads TGTGCCAGCAGCCGACTAGCGGGGGGGGTCAGCACAGATACGCAGTATTTT. Full variable domain (outside the CDR3, taken from reference TRBV7-7 and TRBJ2-3): GAGVSQSPRYKVTKRGQDVTLRCDPISSHATLYWYQQALGQGPEFLTYFNYEAQPDKSGLPSDRFSAERPEGSISTLTIQRTEQRDSAMYRCASSRLAGGVSTDTQYFGPGTRLTVL.

The genes are TRBV12-3 or TRBV12-4 and TRBJ2-3, with D hard to call. Between the trimmed V and J ends, which lost 7 bases and 4 bases, there was a span of 15 bases. This CDR3 has 14 residues. The DNA of the CDR3 is TGTGCCAGCAAATTAGGAAAGAGAGCAGATACGCAGTATTTT. Protein sequence: CASKLGKRADTQYF.

The sample holds a few counts of this clonotype. In DNA form, the CDR3 reads TGTGCCAGCAGCCCAGGCCTCTCAGGGGAGCATGAGCAGTTCTTC. This gives the protein CASSPGLSGEHEQFF. J is TRBJ2-5 and V is TRBV7-9; D perhaps matches TRBD1 (6 bases). The better agreement between TRBJ2-1 and the DNA end casts doubt on the J call. CDR3 length equals 15 residues. Germline-derived CDR1 and CDR2 are SEHNR and FQNEAQ (reference sequence).

This clonotype was seen only a few times. The chain combines TRBV12-3 or TRBV12-4 with TRBJ1-2; D is unresolved. Trimming cost V 3 bases and J 7 bases, with 12 bases left between them. This CDR3 is built from 13 residues. The CDR3, as DNA: TGTGCCAGCAGTTTCGGTGGAAAAAGTGGCTACACCTTC. It yields the protein CASSFGGKSGYTF.

The V call is TRBV10-3, the J call TRBJ2-7; 10 nucleotides line up with TRBD1. V gave up 2 bases and J gave up 5 bases; unmatched junction bases: 6. CDR3 length: 15 amino acids. Germline values: CDR1 ENHRY, CDR2 SYGVKD. CDR3 sequence: CAISEPGTGDDEQYF. CDR3 nucleotide sequence: TGTGCCATCAGTGAGCCGGGGACAGGGGACGACGAGCAGTACTTC.

A word on this clonotype: This likely comes from a read error, as the CDR3 has no conserved phenylalanine or tryptophan at its end. The chain employs TRBV4-3 and TRBJ2-5, with 9 positions matching TRBD2. The CDR3 totals 15 residues. Trimming at V came to 1 base and at J to 4 bases, leaving 4 bases not matched to a gene. The germline V gene encodes CDR1 LGHNA and CDR2 YSLEER. The CDR3 loop is CASSQVAGDGETQYS. Written as DNA, the CDR3 is TGCGCCAGCAGCCAAGTAGCGGGAGATGGAGAGACCCAGTACTCC.

The V call is TRBV7-9, the J call TRBJ1-2, with TRBD1 matching over 8 bases. The germline CDR1 and CDR2 sequences are SEHNR and FQNEAQ (reference sequence). The CDR3 is 13 residues long. With V trimmed by 7 bases and J by 8 bases, 9 bases remained unmatched. CDR3 amino acids: CASTEDREGGYTF. The DNA of the CDR3 is TGTGCCAGCACCGAGGACAGGGAAGGAGGCTACACCTTC. Based on the CDR3 plus reference TRBV7-9 and TRBJ1-2, the full variable domain is DTGVSQNPRHKITKRGQNVTFRCDPISEHNRLYWYRQTLGQGPEFLTYFQNEAQLEKSRLLSDRFSAERPKGSFSTLEIQRTEQGDSAMYLCASTEDREGGYTFGSGTRLTVV.